This entry lists 8 T cell receptor beta chains sequenced from one sample in a study of blood T cell repertoires in COVID-19. Sequenced by immunoSEQ multiplex PCR; TCRdb stores in-frame clones only, minus some. The sample yields about 220,000 clones, approximately 82% seen once. Sample: peripheral blood. The source of these receptors is a man aged 40-49 years who had recovered from COVID-19.

V gene TRBV19 combines with J gene TRBJ2-2; 7 nucleotides agree with TRBD1. This CDR3 contains 13 residues. Losses at the gene ends were 11 bases for V and 2 bases for J; bases not matched to a gene: 5. Germline CDR1 LNHDA, CDR2 SQIVND (reference sequence). In nucleotides, the CDR3 is TGTGCCGGACGGGACAGAAACACCGGGGAGCTGTTTTTT. It yields the protein CAGRDRNTGELFF.

The chain is built from TRBV19 and TRBJ1-4; tentatively, D is TRBD1 (5 bases). CDR1 and CDR2 (germline): LNHDA, SQIVND (reference sequence). CDR3 length: 12 residues. Trimming left V 4 bases short and J 8 bases short, with 8 bases between. In DNA form, the CDR3 reads TGTGCCAGTAGTAGGGGGGGAGAAAAACTGTTTTTT. It encodes CASSRGGEKLFF.

This chain joins TRBV5-4 and TRBJ2-1; 10 nucleotides line up with TRBD2. The germline CDR1 and CDR2 sequences are SGHNT and YYREEE (reference sequence). CDR3 length: 18 amino acids. V shed 4 bases, J shed 8 bases, and the junction held 18 bases outside the gene matches. The CDR3 sequence: CASSPAGGPYDSRDEQFF. The CDR3 DNA sequence: TGTGCCAGCAGCCCAGCGGGAGGGCCTTACGATTCAAGGGATGAGCAGTTCTTC.

The chain links TRBV7-9 to TRBJ2-1; TRBD2 agrees at 14 bases. CDR3 length: 15 amino acids. Losses at the gene ends were 5 bases for V and 9 bases for J; bases not matched to a gene: 6. Germline CDR1 and CDR2: SEHNR and FQNEAQ (reference sequence). CDR3 sequence: CASSARLAGGLEQFF. The CDR3 nucleotides are TGTGCCAGCAGCGCCCGACTAGCGGGGGGGCTTGAGCAGTTCTTC.

This CDR3 is CASSLDSNTEAFF. The CDR3 nucleotides are TGTGCCAGCAGCTTAGACTCGAACACTGAAGCTTTCTTT. The V and J genes are TRBV11-3 and TRBJ1-1; D is unresolved. Germline assignment: CDR1 SGHNT and CDR2 YENEEA. V gave up 0 bases and J gave up 1 base, with 3 bases separating them. This CDR3 comprises 13 residues.

J is TRBJ1-1 and V is TRBV15; D is ambiguous. Trimming shortened V by 4 bases and J by 0 bases, and 6 bases separated the two germline ends. The V gene's germline CDR1 is LNHNV and CDR2 YYDKDF (reference sequence). The CDR3 is 13 amino acids. The CDR3 sequence: CATSTTLNTEAFF. Written as DNA, the CDR3 is TGTGCCACCAGCACGACACTGAACACTGAAGCTTTCTTT.

The V and J genes are TRBV5-8 and TRBJ2-2; D not certain. The CDR3 extends over 13 amino acids. In germline, CDR1 is SGHTS, CDR2 YDEGEE. V lost 4 bases and J 6 bases, leaving 10 bases between the germline ends. DNA for the CDR3: TGTGCCAGCAGCGCCTACAGTCCCGGGGAGCTGTTTTTT. It yields the protein CASSAYSPGELFF.

This clone occurred a few times. The V call is TRBV5-4, the J call TRBJ2-1; perhaps TRBD2 as D (5 bases). Germline V gives CDR1 SGHNT, CDR2 YYREEE (reference sequence). V was shortened by 1 base and J by 9 bases, with 20 bases between the two germline ends. The CDR3 covers 16 residues. The CDR3 bases are TGTGCCAGCAGCTTGTTTTCTTCTGGCCTAGCACGTGAGCAGTTCTTC. It yields the protein CASSLFSSGLAREQFF. The full variable domain, in which reference TRBV5-4 and TRBJ2-1 provide the parts outside the CDR3, is ETGVTQSPTHLIKTRGQQVTLRCSSQSGHNTVSWYQQALGQGPQFIFQYYREEENGRGNFPPRFSGLQFPNYSSELNVNALELDDSALYLCASSLFSSGLAREQFFGPGTRLTVL.